This T cell receptor beta chain was sequenced during a study of blood T cell repertoires in COVID-19. Study at large: The United States, Italy and Spain were the sources of the acute and convalescent COVID-19 samples. PBMCs, B-cell-depleted T cells, or T cells provided the cDNA or gDNA that made up the material.

Original data processing: By means of reference gene primer amplification, nucleated cell counts were estimated. Only in-frame clones appear in the TCRdb table, and some are missing; sequencing was by immunoSEQ multiplex PCR. That table supplies the V and J calls and clone size; D and trimming were determined from the DNA. Of over 350,000 clones detected, about 89% appear once; the ten largest clones hold approximately 4.5%. The CDR3 totals 15 residues. Germline CDR1 MNHEY, CDR2 SVGAGI. With 8 bases removed from V and 0 bases from J, the gap between germline ends came to 16 bases. The sample comprised peripheral blood. The receptor's source is a woman aged 25 to 39 with acute or convalescent COVID-19. The rearrangement joins TRBV6-5 to TRBJ2-5, with a weak D call TRBD2 (6 bases). CDR3 residues: CASARLWGDQETQYF. The CDR3, as DNA: TGTGCCAGCGCCCGCCTCTGGGGGGACCAAGAGACCCAGTACTTC.